The 22 T cell receptor beta chains presented below share a single source sample, sequenced in a study of shared clonotypes between healthy human individuals. The repertoire was sequenced with immunoSEQ multiplex PCR; TCRdb's copy has only in-frame clones and lacks some. The table lists approximately 440,000 clones, over 60% of them singletons. The sequenced sample consisted of PBMCs. These receptor sequences come from a woman in her thirties or forties in good health. Some clones in this sample may be carry-over from other donors' samples.

The V gene is TRBV30, the J gene TRBJ1-5; 7 nucleotides agree with TRBD1. The CDR3 is 13 amino acids. Germline values: CDR1 GTSNPN, CDR2 SVGIG (reference sequence). Trimming at V came to 5 bases and at J to 3 bases, leaving 4 bases not matched to a gene. CDR3 residues: CAWSQGNNQPQHF. The CDR3 coding sequence is TGTGCCTGGTCACAGGGGAACAATCAGCCCCAGCATTTT.

The V and J genes are TRBV9 and TRBJ2-7; D perhaps matches TRBD2 (5 bases). The CDR3 extends over 15 amino acids. V lost 0 bases and J lost 2, with 12 bases in between. CDR1 and CDR2 from the germline V gene are SGDLS and YYNGEE. CDR3 region: CASSVDTSRPYEQYF. The CDR3 DNA follows: TGTGCCAGCAGCGTAGATACTAGTAGGCCCTACGAGCAGTACTTC.

This clone was seen only once. The chain combines TRBV7-8 with TRBJ2-7; 7 bases are shared with TRBD1. The CDR3 has 14 residues. Per germline, CDR1 SGHVS and CDR2 FQNEAQ. Trimming removed 5 bases from V and 6 bases from J; junction bases left unmatched: 10. The CDR3 reads CASSANRGLLEQYF. The CDR3 nucleotides are TGTGCCAGCAGCGCCAACAGGGGCCTCCTCGAGCAGTACTTC.

This chain links TRBV5-1 with TRBJ2-1, with D possibly being TRBD1 (6 bases). The length of the CDR3 is 18 residues. The V gene lost 4 bases and the J gene lost 0 bases, with 20 bases spanning the gap. Germline V gene lookup returns CDR1 SGHRS and CDR2 YFSETQ. CDR3 sequence reads: CASSPAQGSWGSYNEQFF. CDR3 in DNA: TGCGCCAGCAGCCCGGCCCAGGGGTCGTGGGGCTCCTACAATGAGCAGTTCTTC.

The gene calls are TRBV29-1 and TRBJ2-7, with D unresolved. V was pared by 7 bases and J by 0 bases, with 10 bases between. The CDR3 sequence is 12 residues long. Germline V gene data show CDR1 as SQVTM and CDR2 as ANQGSEA. The DNA for the CDR3 is TGCAGCGCGTCCCTCGGCTCCTACGAGCAGTACTTC. It yields the protein CSASLGSYEQYF.

On this clone: One junction end does not reproduce the germline sequence, and a read error may be involved. The V gene is TRBV6-1, the J gene TRBJ1-3; D is perhaps TRBD1 (5 bases). The CDR3 is 15 amino acids. Germline assignment: CDR1 MNHNS and CDR2 SASEGT. CDR3 DNA: TGTGCCAGCAGTGGGGGGATCGCGTCTGGAGACACCATATACTTT. Translation: CASSGGIASGDTIYF.

Only a few counts were recorded for this clone. A much more abundant neighbour one base away suggests this may be a read error. The CDR3 loop reads CASSFELGNAEAFF. The CDR3, as DNA: TGTGCCAGCAGCTTCGAGCTAGGGAACGCTGAAGCTTTCTTT. This chain joins TRBV5-4 and TRBJ1-1; D is undetermined. Per the germline V gene, CDR1 is SGHNT and CDR2 is YYREEE (reference sequence). The CDR3 sequence is 14 residues long.

The chain combines TRBV11-1 with TRBJ2-3; D is uncertain. Trimming shortened V by 3 bases and J by 0 bases, and 7 bases separated the two germline ends. Germline V gene lookup returns CDR1 SGHAT and CDR2 FQDESV (reference sequence). CDR3 length: 14 residues. The chain's CDR3 is CASSFSQSTDTQYF. The CDR3 DNA follows: TGTGCCAGCAGCTTTTCCCAGAGCACAGATACGCAGTATTTT.

In the case of this clone: A far bigger clonotype differs at one base, so this is likely a read error. The chain recombines TRBV11-3 with TRBJ2-5; D remains unclear. The CDR3 is 11 amino acids. Germline V gene data show CDR1 as SGHNT and CDR2 as YENEEA. Trimming removed 3 bases from V and 1 base from J, with 0 bases in between. The CDR3 nucleotides read TGTGCCAGCAGCTTCCAAGAGACCCAGTACTTC. The encoded protein is CASSFQETQYF.

This chain links TRBV2 with TRBJ2-7; 11 bases match TRBD1. Germline loops: CDR1 SNHLY, CDR2 FYNNEI. The CDR3 spans 14 residues. J was trimmed by 2 bases and V by 7 bases; bases with no gene match: 4. The CDR3 loop reads CASTPGQGAYEQYF. CDR3 DNA sequence: TGTGCCAGCACCCCGGGACAGGGGGCCTACGAGCAGTACTTC.

The J gene is TRBJ1-2, the V gene TRBV7-8; maybe TRBD1 (6 bases). In germline, CDR1 is SGHVS, CDR2 FQNEAQ. Trimming shortened V by 3 bases and J by 8 bases, and 28 bases separated the two germline ends. This CDR3 contains 18 residues. The CDR3 DNA reads TGTGCCAGCAGCTTTGGCCCGGCCAGACAGGCCATACGGAGAGGCTACACCTTC. Its protein is CASSFGPARQAIRRGYTF.

The gene calls are TRBV7-8 and TRBJ1-1; 9 positions match TRBD1. Germline V gene lookup returns CDR1 SGHVS and CDR2 FQNEAQ. The CDR3 has 14 amino acids. The DNA of the CDR3 is TGTGGGGGACAGGGACTAACGAGTGGCACTGAAGCTTTCTTT. This translates into CGGQGLTSGTEAFF.

The rearrangement joins TRBV2 to TRBJ2-1; 9 nucleotides line up with TRBD2. The CDR3 contains 16 residues. CDR1 SNHLY and CDR2 FYNNEI come from the germline V gene. With 6 bases clipped from V and 1 base from J, the junction kept 7 bases outside the gene matches. The CDR3: CASSKTSGISYNEQFF. The CDR3 bases are TGTGCCAGCAGCAAGACTAGCGGAATTTCCTACAATGAGCAGTTCTTC.

The chain recombines TRBV7-9 with TRBJ1-2; D remains ambiguous. Trimming removed 1 base at V and 3 bases at J, with 12 bases between. Germline CDR1 SEHNR, CDR2 FQNEAQ (reference sequence). The CDR3 runs 15 residues. The chain's CDR3 is CASSLEIAGYYGYTF. For the CDR3, the DNA is TGTGCCAGCAGCTTAGAGATCGCAGGATACTATGGCTACACCTTC.

This clone was seen more than once but under ten times. The chain couples TRBV25-1 to TRBJ2-7, with D hard to call. Germline assignment: CDR1 MGHDK and CDR2 SYGVNS. V lost 1 base and J lost 7, with 17 bases in between. This CDR3 contains 15 residues. The CDR3 region is CASSESLPRPEEQYF. In nucleotides, the CDR3 is TGTGCCAGCAGTGAATCGTTGCCGCGGCCTGAAGAGCAGTACTTC.

The rearrangement uses TRBV6-4 and TRBJ1-4; 12 nucleotides line up with TRBD1. With V trimmed by 8 bases and J by 3 bases, 13 bases remained unmatched. CDR1 and CDR2 from the germline V gene are MRHNA and SNTAGT. This CDR3 has 18 residues. The CDR3 spells CASPNPGTGGAPNEKLFF. The CDR3 bases are TGTGCCAGCCCAAACCCCGGGACAGGGGGCGCCCCTAATGAAAAACTGTTTTTT.

Turning to this clone: A far larger clone is off by one base, so a read error is likely. The chain joins TRBV6-4 to TRBJ2-2; the D is unclear. The germline V gene encodes CDR1 MRHNA and CDR2 SNTAGT. V was pared by 3 bases and J by 7 bases, with 9 bases between. This CDR3 comprises 13 residues. The DNA of the CDR3 is TGTGCCAGCAGTGAAAGGGATGTCGGGGAGCTGTTTTTT. Residues: CASSERDVGELFF.

This clone was found once. This likely stems from a read error, as it lies one base from a far larger clone. J is TRBJ2-7 and V is TRBV5-1; D call uncertain. This CDR3 has 15 amino acids. V was clipped by 1 base and J by 3 bases, with 14 bases between them. Germline assignment: CDR1 SGHRS and CDR2 YFSETQ. This CDR3 is CASSLRPRTGYEQYF. The DNA for the CDR3 is TGCGCCAGCAGCTTGCGCCCTCGGACGGGCTACGAGCAGTACTTC.

This clone came up a few times. The chain couples TRBV4-2 to TRBJ2-1; no clear D gene. V lost 1 base, J lost 0 bases, and 7 bases lay in between. Germline V lookup: CDR1 LGHNA, CDR2 YNFKEQ. The CDR3 spans 15 residues. CDR3 loop: CASSQVGVSYNEQFF. As DNA, the CDR3 is TGTGCCAGCAGCCAAGTTGGGGTCTCCTACAATGAGCAGTTCTTC.

This clone appeared many times. J is TRBJ1-1 and V is TRBV19; no definite D call. The CDR3 loop spans 13 amino acids. With 0 bases removed from V and 1 base from J, the gap between germline ends came to 3 bases. The germline V gene encodes CDR1 LNHDA and CDR2 SQIVND (reference sequence). The chain's CDR3 is CASSIEGNTEAFF. CDR3 DNA: TGTGCCAGTAGTATAGAGGGGAACACTGAAGCTTTCTTT.

This clone appeared many times. V gene TRBV4-2 combines with J gene TRBJ2-7, with 7 bases matching TRBD1. The CDR3 length is 15 residues. Germline CDR1 reads LGHNA; CDR2 reads YNFKEQ. J gave up 3 bases and V 3 bases, and 8 bases lay outside the gene matches. CDR3 residues: CASSQLGDRVYEQYF. The CDR3 DNA reads TGTGCCAGCAGCCAGTTAGGAGACAGGGTCTACGAGCAGTACTTC.

J is TRBJ2-5 and V is TRBV5-1, with 7 bases that match TRBD2. Germline assignment: CDR1 SGHRS and CDR2 YFSETQ. The V segment lost 2 bases and the J segment 1 base; nucleotides outside the gene matches: 8. This CDR3 has 16 residues. CDR3 sequence: CASSFEGAGSQETQYF. The CDR3 bases are TGCGCCAGCAGCTTTGAGGGAGCGGGATCCCAAGAGACCCAGTACTTC. Full variable domain (missing parts from reference TRBV5-1 and TRBJ2-5): KAGVTQTPRYLIKTRGQQVTLSCSPISGHRSVSWYQQTPGQGLQFLFEYFSETQRNKGNFPGRFSGRQFSNSRSEMNVSTLELGDSALYLCASSFEGAGSQETQYFGPGTRLLVL.